The next 4 T cell receptor beta chains were all read from a single sample in a study of siplizumab effects on memory and regulatory T cells. Sequenced by immunoSEQ multiplex PCR; TCRdb stores in-frame clones only, minus some. The sample carries nearly 95,000 clones, about 93% recorded once. The sample consisted of non-Treg CD4+ T cells sorted from blood. The source is a human donor in good health.

The V call is TRBV15, the J call TRBJ2-7, with 7 bases fitting TRBD1. CDR1 is LNHNV and CDR2 is YYDKDF in the germline V gene (reference sequence). V dropped 2 bases and J dropped 2; count of bases not matched to a gene: 6. The CDR3 sequence is 15 residues long. CDR3 residues: CATSRNGDRAYEQYF. The DNA for the CDR3 is TGTGCCACCAGCAGAAACGGAGACAGGGCCTACGAGCAGTACTTC.

The chain couples TRBV5-1 to TRBJ2-5; no definite D call. CDR1 and CDR2 (germline): SGHRS, YFSETQ. CDR3 length: 12 amino acids. V lost 4 bases and J lost 0, with 4 bases in between. The CDR3: CASSVYQETQYF. For the CDR3, the DNA is TGCGCCAGCAGCGTGTACCAAGAGACCCAGTACTTC.

This chain links TRBV10-3 with TRBJ2-2, with 11 bases lining up with TRBD1. Looked up from germline, CDR1 is ENHRY and CDR2 is SYGVKD. The CDR3 runs 17 residues. J lost 4 bases, V lost 4 bases, and 8 bases had no gene match. CDR3: CAISVRSGTGGTGELFF. CDR3 bases: TGTGCCATCAGTGTCCGATCCGGGACAGGGGGCACCGGGGAGCTGTTTTTT.

This chain links TRBV6-5 with TRBJ2-1; 7 bases match TRBD2. The germline V gene has CDR1 MNHEY and CDR2 SVGAGI. V was clipped by 4 bases and J by 12 bases; unmatched bases: 12. The CDR3 loop spans 14 amino acids. The CDR3 is CASSSPTSPSGQFF. As DNA, the CDR3 is TGTGCCAGCAGTTCTCCGACTAGCCCCTCCGGGCAGTTCTTC.